Listed here are 6 T cell receptor beta chains from one sample, sequenced in a study of human T cells and chemical hapten exposure. Specified time point: patch test 2, 6 weeks after DPC sensitization. Treatment given: therapeutic diphenylcyclopropenone sensitization with weekly scalp DPC. TCRdb called the RACE reads again in MiXCR, with one record for every CDR3 protein. The sample yields a few hundred thousand distinct CDR3 sequences, roughly 6.3% seen once. The sample in question was whole blood, obtained in connection with sensitization to the hapten diphenylcyclopropenone (DPC). The receptors come from a woman between 18 and 29 years old with alopecia areata. Some clones in this sample may be carry-over from other donors' samples.

The genes are TRBV6-5 and TRBJ1-2, with D maybe TRBD1 (6 bases). V was shortened by 0 bases and J by 8 bases, with 13 bases between the two germline ends. CDR1 is MNHEY, CDR2 SVGAGI, per germline. The CDR3 contains 14 residues. The CDR3 coding sequence is TGTGCCAGCAGTTACTCCAACAAGGGGGTGGGCTACACCTTC. It translates to CASSYSNKGVGYTF.

This clonotype has a count of ten or more. The chain couples TRBV4-3 to TRBJ2-3, with a tentative D call TRBD2 (6 bases). The CDR3 runs 16 residues. Deletions cut 4 bases from V and 4 bases from J, with 18 bases between. Germline values: CDR1 LGHNA, CDR2 YSLEER. Here the CDR3 DNA reads TGCGCCAGCAGCCTCAGGACTACAGATTTACCAGATACGCAGTATTTT. It codes for CASSLRTTDLPDTQYF.

This clonotype has a count of ten or more. This chain joins TRBV7-9 and TRBJ1-2; TRBD1 might be the D (5 bases). This CDR3 is built from 12 residues. Trimming shortened V by 5 bases and J by 8 bases, and 12 bases separated the two germline ends. Germline V gives CDR1 SEHNR, CDR2 FQNEAQ (reference sequence). The CDR3 DNA reads as TGTGCCAGCAGCGAACAGGATTACGGCTACACCTTC. Amino acid sequence: CASSEQDYGYTF.

The chain couples TRBV11-1 to TRBJ2-2; D is undetermined. There are 14 residues in the CDR3. The V end was cut by 4 bases, the J end by 4 bases, with 10 bases between. Germline-derived CDR1 and CDR2 are SGHAT and FQDESV (reference sequence). CDR3 loop: CASSSALSTGELFF. CDR3 in DNA: TGTGCCAGCAGCTCGGCCCTCAGCACCGGGGAGCTGTTTTTT.

This clonotype was counted only a few times. CDR3 nucleotide sequence: TGTGCCATCACCCCATCGGACAGTTCTGGGGCCAACGTCCTGACTTTC. It is translated as CAITPSDSSGANVLTF. V gene TRBV10-3 combines with J gene TRBJ2-6, with D tentatively TRBD1 (6 bases). CDR1 is ENHRY and CDR2 is SYGVKD in the germline V gene. The CDR3 loop spans 16 amino acids. Trimming removed 7 bases at V and 1 base at J, with 14 bases between.

Ten or more counts support this clonotype. The chain uses TRBV6-6 and TRBJ2-7; tentatively, D is TRBD1 (7 bases). The germline V gene has CDR1 MNHNY and CDR2 SVGAGI (reference sequence). The V end lost 2 bases, the J end lost 2 bases, and 16 bases lay between the germline ends. The length of the CDR3 is 16 residues. The CDR3 nucleotides read TGTGCCAGCAGTTACCGCGGAGGGACAGAAACCTACGAGCAGTACTTC. This encodes CASSYRGGTETYEQYF.